Here is one TCR beta chain with its context. What it binds is unknown. This CDR3 has 14 amino acids. V lost 0 bases, J lost 7 bases, and 10 bases lay in between. Germline V gives CDR1 SGHRS, CDR2 YFSETQ. The data originate from a study of early T cells in non-severe SARS-CoV-2 infection. In the study overall: Sequenced bulk RNA came from whole blood that was unsorted, and chains were unpaired. General study findings and limits: Matching with VDJdb favored anti-spike CD8 responses (missing private and CD4 specificities).

In the library, individual cDNA molecules carried attached unique molecular identifiers. Via MiXCR, TCRdb re-called the 5' RACE reads, giving one row per CDR3 protein. The profile shows some 98,000 distinct CDR3 sequences, 16% of them singletons. The sample taken for sequencing was whole blood. The rearrangement links TRBV5-1 to TRBJ1-4; tentatively, D is TRBD1 (5 bases). This receptor was taken from an adult who was a healthcare worker with PCR-confirmed SARS-CoV-2 infection or an uninfected control (not recorded which). The CDR3 DNA sequence: TGCGCCAGCAGCTTGGAGGCAGGGACTGAAAAACTGTTTTTT. The encoded protein is CASSLEAGTEKLFF.